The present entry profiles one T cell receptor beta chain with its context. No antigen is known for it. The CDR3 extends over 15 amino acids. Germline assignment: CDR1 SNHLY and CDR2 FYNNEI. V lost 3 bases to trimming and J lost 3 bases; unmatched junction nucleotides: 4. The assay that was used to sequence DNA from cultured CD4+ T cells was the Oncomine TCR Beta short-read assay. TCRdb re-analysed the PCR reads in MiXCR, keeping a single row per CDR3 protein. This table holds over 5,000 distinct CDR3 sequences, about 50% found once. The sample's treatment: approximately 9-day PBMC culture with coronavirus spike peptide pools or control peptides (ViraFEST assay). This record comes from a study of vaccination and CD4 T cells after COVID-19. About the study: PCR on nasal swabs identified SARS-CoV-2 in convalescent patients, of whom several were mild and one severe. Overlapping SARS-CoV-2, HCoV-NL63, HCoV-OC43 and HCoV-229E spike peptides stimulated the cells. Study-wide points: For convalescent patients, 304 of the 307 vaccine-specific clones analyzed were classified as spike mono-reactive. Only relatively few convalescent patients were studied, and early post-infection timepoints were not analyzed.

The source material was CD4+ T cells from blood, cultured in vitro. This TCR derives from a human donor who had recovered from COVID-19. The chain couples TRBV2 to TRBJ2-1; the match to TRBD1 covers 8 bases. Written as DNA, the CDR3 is TGTGCCAGCAGTGATGACAGGGGCCACTACAATGAGCAGTTCTTC. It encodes CASSDDRGHYNEQFF. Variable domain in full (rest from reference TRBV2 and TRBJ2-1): EPEVTQTPSHQVTQMGQEVILRCVPISNHLYFYWYRQILGQKVEFLVSFYNNEISEKSEIFDDQFSVERPDGSNFTLKIRSTKLEDSAMYFCASSDDRGHYNEQFFGPGTRLTVL.